The 23 T cell receptor gamma chains below come from one sample, sequenced in a study of Vδ1+ human thymocytes (dated by TCRdb to 2016 to 2018). The full study reports these points: Unlike the oligoclonal repertoires in peripheral blood, the thymic TRG and TRD repertoires appeared highly polyclonal, with Gaussian CDR3 length distributions.

The listed sequencing device is Illumina MiSeq. RNA extraction was performed with the RNeasy mini kit, and reverse transcription was done with Superscript III. Multiplex PCR was used to generate CDR3 amplicons, with pooled V-gene forward primers and a constant-region reverse primer carrying Illumina adaptor overhangs. TCRdb called clones anew from the public reads via CATT; matching DNA rows were later pooled. The sample table shows tens of thousands of gamma-chain clones, and around 20% are seen once. About 2% of the sample comes from the top ten. These receptors have no known antigen. Sequencing was carried out using Vdelta1+ gamma-delta thymocytes from the thymus. The cell subset or site label for this specimen denotes: FACS-sorted CD3+ TCRalphabeta- TCRVdelta1+ TCRVdelta2- thymocytes. These receptors originate from a girl under two years old who had congenital heart surgery.

Only a few counts were recorded for this clone. The V and J genes are TRGV3 and TRGJ1 or TRGJ2. The germline V gene has CDR1 VTNTFY and CDR2 YDVSTARD (reference sequence). The trim removed 3 bases at V and 0 bases at J, leaving 8 bases unmatched. There are 15 residues in the CDR3. CDR3 protein: CATWDGIPNYYKKLF. The CDR3 nucleotides read TGTGCCACCTGGGACGGAATTCCGAATTATTATAAGAAACTCTTT.

A word on this clone: Other DNA variants within this sample encode the same CDR3. The chain joins TRGV3 to TRGJ1 or TRGJ2. V was pared by 0 bases and J by 12 bases, with 5 bases of the junction left unmatched. Germline CDR1 reads VTNTFY; CDR2 reads YDVSTARD (reference sequence). This CDR3 is built from 11 residues. The CDR3: CATWDRRGKLF. As DNA, the CDR3 is TGTGCCACCTGGGACAGGAGGGGGAAACTCTTT.

This clone was seen a handful of times. The chain uses TRGV9 and TRGJ1 or TRGJ2. The CDR3 runs to 13 residues. Germline trimming cut 3 bases from V and 8 bases from J; bases unmatched to any gene: 10. Per germline, CDR1 GITISATS and CDR2 ISYDGTV (reference sequence). The CDR3 loop is CALWESFWDKKLF. CDR3 bases: TGTGCCTTGTGGGAGAGCTTTTGGGATAAGAAACTCTTT.

The chain is built from TRGV4 and TRGJ1 or TRGJ2. J was trimmed by 5 bases and V by 0 bases; bases with no gene match: 10. The germline gives CDR1 EGSTGY, CDR2 YDSYTSSV. The CDR3 loop spans 15 amino acids. The CDR3 DNA reads as TGTGCCACCTGGGATGGGCGGATTAGGAATTATAAGAAACTCTTT. Encoded protein: CATWDGRIRNYKKLF.

V gene TRGV9 combines with J gene TRGJP1. The CDR3 consists of 16 residues. Germline lookup yields CDR1 GITISATS and CDR2 ISYDGTV (reference sequence). V trimming: 5 bases; J trimming: 4 bases; junction bases outside the gene matches: 13. CDR3 residues: CALWGDWWGTGWFKIF. CDR3 sequence (DNA): TGTGCCTTGTGGGGGGATTGGTGGGGCACTGGTTGGTTCAAGATATTT.

V usage is TRGV2 and J usage is TRGJP2. V shed 3 bases and J 8 bases; nucleotides not matched to a gene: 3. Germline assignment: CDR1 EGSNGY and CDR2 YDSYNSKV. CDR3 length: 12 amino acids. The DNA of the CDR3 is TGTGCCACCTGGGACCGAGATTGGATCAAGACGTTT. Amino acid sequence: CATWDRDWIKTF.

The chain employs TRGV9 and TRGJ1 or TRGJ2. The junction had 7 bases not matched to a gene; V was cut back by 5 bases and J by 9 bases. Looked up from germline, CDR1 is GITISATS and CDR2 is ISYDGTV (reference sequence). The CDR3 has 11 amino acids. The CDR3 spells CALWAMFKKLF. CDR3 nucleotides: TGTGCCTTGTGGGCTATGTTTAAGAAACTCTTT.

The V and J genes are TRGV4 and TRGJ1 or TRGJ2. V dropped 0 bases and J dropped 0; count of bases not matched to a gene: 8. The germline V gene has CDR1 EGSTGY and CDR2 YDSYTSSV. This CDR3 has 16 amino acids. Here the CDR3 DNA reads TGTGCCACCTGGGATGGGCCCCTTTCGAATTATTATAAGAAACTCTTT. This encodes CATWDGPLSNYYKKLF.

This clone came up a few times. The gene calls are TRGV9 and TRGJ1 or TRGJ2. Germline CDR1 is GITISATS and CDR2 is ISYDGTV (reference sequence). V lost 2 bases to trimming and J lost 13 bases; unmatched junction nucleotides: 8. CDR3 length: 11 amino acids. The chain's CDR3 is CALWEDKEKLF. The CDR3 DNA is TGTGCCTTGTGGGAGGATAAGGAAAAACTCTTT.

J is TRGJ1 or TRGJ2 and V is TRGV2. Looked up from germline, CDR1 is EGSNGY and CDR2 is YDSYNSKV. The ends lost 0 bases at V and 8 bases at J; junction bases unmatched: 10. This CDR3 spans 14 amino acids. For the CDR3, the DNA is TGTGCCACCTGGGACGGGCCTTTGGTTGATAAGAAACTCTTT. Translation gives CATWDGPLVDKKLF.

The gene calls are TRGV8 and TRGJ1 or TRGJ2. CDR1 and CDR2 from the germline V gene are VENAVY and YDSYNSRV. CDR3 length: 14 residues. V shed 1 base and J 8 bases; nucleotides not matched to a gene: 11. CDR3 DNA sequence: TGTGCCACCTGGGATAGAAGGAAGCGAGATAAGAAACTCTTT. As protein: CATWDRRKRDKKLF.

This clone appeared a few times. A clone one base away is much larger, so this may be a read error. V gene TRGV3 combines with J gene TRGJ1 or TRGJ2. Unmatched junction bases numbered 2, after V lost 5 bases and J lost 4 bases. The CDR3 sequence is 11 residues long. The V gene's germline CDR1 is VTNTFY and CDR2 YDVSTARD (reference sequence). CDR3 in DNA: TGTGCCACCTGGGCGTATTATAAGAAACTCTTT. Translation gives CATWAYYKKLF.

This clone was seen only a few times. The chain recombines TRGV4 with TRGJ1 or TRGJ2. The germline V gene has CDR1 EGSTGY and CDR2 YDSYTSSV. Trimming cost V 1 base and J 5 bases; bases outside gene matches: 26. The CDR3 runs to 20 residues. CDR3 sequence: CATWDGLITGLAPLNYKKLF. The CDR3 region has the DNA TGTGCCACCTGGGATGGATTAATTACTGGCCTAGCCCCTTTAAATTATAAGAAACTCTTT.

To note about this clone: Other DNA sequences from this sample encode an identical CDR3 as well. The rearrangement links TRGV9 to TRGJ1 or TRGJ2. CDR1 and CDR2 from the germline V gene are GITISATS and ISYDGTV (reference sequence). The V segment lost 1 base and the J segment 8 bases; nucleotides outside the gene matches: 5. The CDR3 loop spans 12 amino acids. The CDR3 region has the DNA TGTGCCTTGTGGGAGGTACCTCATAAGAAACTCTTT. Translating it yields CALWEVPHKKLF.

This clone was observed a handful of times. This chain connects TRGV4 to TRGJ1 or TRGJ2. CDR3 length equals 13 residues. V lost 2 bases and J lost 5; bases outside the gene matches: 6. Germline assignment: CDR1 EGSTGY and CDR2 YDSYTSSV. CDR3 bases: TGTGCCACCTGGGATGTCCGTGATTATAAGAAACTCTTT. It encodes CATWDVRDYKKLF.

The chain recombines TRGV2 with TRGJ1 or TRGJ2. Trimming removed 0 bases from V and 0 bases from J; junction bases left unmatched: 8. The germline V gene encodes CDR1 EGSNGY and CDR2 YDSYNSKV. The CDR3 spans 16 residues. CDR3 in amino acids: CATWDGPSSNYYKKLF. The CDR3 region has the DNA TGTGCCACCTGGGACGGGCCCTCCTCGAATTATTATAAGAAACTCTTT.

Note on this clone: Other DNA sequences in the sample encode the same CDR3. V is TRGV2 and J is TRGJ1 or TRGJ2. J gave up 1 base and V 1 base, and 7 bases lay outside the gene matches. The CDR3 contains 15 residues. In germline, CDR1 is EGSNGY, CDR2 YDSYNSKV. CDR3 residues: CATWDGPTNYYKKLF. In DNA, the CDR3 is TGTGCCACCTGGGACGGCCCCACTAATTATTATAAGAAACTCTTT.

By share of the sample, this clone is medium-sized. This chain connects TRGV8 to TRGJ1 or TRGJ2. J was trimmed by 6 bases and V by 2 bases; bases with no gene match: 4. Germline V CDR1 and CDR2: VENAVY, YDSYNSRV. The CDR3 consists of 12 residues. CDR3 sequence reads: CATWDNGYKKLF. In DNA form, the CDR3 reads TGTGCCACCTGGGATAACGGTTATAAGAAACTCTTT.

This chain uses TRGV8 with TRGJ1 or TRGJ2. The CDR3 covers 14 residues. Germline assignment: CDR1 VENAVY and CDR2 YDSYNSRV. After removal of 0 bases from V and 7 bases from J, the junction contained 9 bases not matched to a gene. This CDR3 is CATWDRPISYKKLF. The CDR3, as DNA: TGTGCCACCTGGGATAGGCCAATAAGCTATAAGAAACTCTTT.

A few counts support this clone. V gene TRGV4 combines with J gene TRGJ1 or TRGJ2. The CDR3 covers 14 residues. V was clipped by 3 bases and J by 9 bases; unmatched bases: 14. Germline V CDR1 and CDR2: EGSTGY, YDSYTSSV. The CDR3 protein is CATWDPPVGRKKLF. DNA of the CDR3: TGTGCCACCTGGGATCCCCCCGTGGGGCGTAAGAAACTCTTT.

This clone was seen more than once but under ten times. The gene calls are TRGV4 and TRGJ1 or TRGJ2. Germline V lookup: CDR1 EGSTGY, CDR2 YDSYTSSV. The V and J ends lost 4 bases and 11 bases, in that order; junction bases with no gene match: 11. The CDR3 has 12 residues. The DNA of the CDR3 is TGTGCCACCTGGGAGGGTCTGAAAGAGAAACTCTTT. Encoded protein: CATWEGLKEKLF.

The chain is built from TRGV4 and TRGJ1 or TRGJ2. Germline trimming cut 5 bases from V and 4 bases from J; bases unmatched to any gene: 11. This CDR3 comprises 14 residues. Germline CDR1 is EGSTGY and CDR2 is YDSYTSSV. As DNA, the CDR3 is TGTGCCACCTGGGCCTCGAGTAGGTATTATAAGAAACTCTTT. Its protein is CATWASSRYYKKLF.

The chain uses TRGV2 and TRGJ1 or TRGJ2. V lost 4 bases, J lost 4 bases, and 13 bases stayed unmatched. Germline V CDR1 and CDR2: EGSNGY, YDSYNSKV. This CDR3 region has 15 residues. The CDR3 loop is CATWDGPETYYKKLF. The CDR3 DNA reads as TGTGCCACCTGGGATGGGCCAGAAACATATTATAAGAAACTCTTT.